The present entry profiles one T cell receptor (beta chain) with its context. The target antigen is unknown. This record belongs to a study of OX40 agonist ivuxolimab in advanced cancers. Findings and caveats of the study: Nonresponders included some who also had low normalized T-cell clonal expansion. Still undetermined is the antigen specificity of the expanded peripheral T cells. CD4+ and CD8+ T cells in blood underwent clonal expansion by week 6 at 0.1 to 3.0 mg/kg.

The germline V gene encodes CDR1 MNHEY and CDR2 SVGAGI. The CDR3 has 11 amino acids. Deletions cut 5 bases from V and 6 bases from J, with 5 bases between. Method: immunoSEQ multiplex PCR; TCRdb's copy keeps in-frame clones and lacks some. The data contain 30,000 to 35,000 clones, about 80% of them singletons. This chain uses TRBV6-5 with TRBJ1-5; D not certain. The TCR was taken from an adult with an advanced solid tumor such as melanoma, head and neck, liver or kidney cancer. The specimen was CD4+ or CD8+ T cells sorted from blood, collected in a trial of the OX40 agonist ivuxolimab. CDR3 region: CASSEGQPQHF. The CDR3 DNA reads as TGTGCCAGCAGTGAGGGTCAGCCCCAGCATTTT.